The 19 T cell receptor beta chains in this list originate from one sample, sequenced in a study of cytomegalovirus exposure and HLA in healthy donors. Produced via immunoSEQ multiplex PCR; TCRdb's table is partial and in-frame only. The sample lists tens of thousands of clones, 96% occurring once. Source material: PBMCs. The receptor source for this set is a young man in good health and CMV-seronegative.

J is TRBJ1-5 and V is TRBV5-4; D not resolved. This CDR3 has 18 residues. The V gene's germline CDR1 is SGHNT and CDR2 YYREEE (reference sequence). The V gene lost 0 bases and the J gene lost 0 bases, with 16 bases spanning the gap. This chain's CDR3 is CASSLAPPWTHSNQPQHF. The DNA of the CDR3 is TGTGCCAGCAGCTTGGCCCCCCCGTGGACTCATAGCAATCAGCCCCAGCATTTT.

The chain couples TRBV7-9 to TRBJ1-4; D may be TRBD1 (6 bases). Germline CDR1 is SEHNR and CDR2 is FQNEAQ (reference sequence). The CDR3 totals 18 residues. V dropped 2 bases and J dropped 2 bases, with 18 bases sitting between them. The CDR3 protein is CASSLTTDHRATNEKLFF. CDR3 DNA: TGTGCCAGCAGCTTAACCACGGACCACAGGGCTACTAATGAAAAACTGTTTTTT.

The genes are TRBV2 and TRBJ1-5, with 7 positions matching TRBD1. With 1 base clipped from V and 4 bases from J, the junction kept 1 base outside the gene matches. CDR3 size: 14 residues. CDR1 is SNHLY, CDR2 FYNNEI, per germline. The CDR3 region is CASSEEQGNQPQHF. In nucleotides, the CDR3 is TGTGCCAGCAGTGAAGAACAGGGGAATCAGCCCCAGCATTTT.

The count of this clone is one. This rearrangement joins TRBV28 to TRBJ2-4; 8 bases agree with TRBD1. The germline gives CDR1 MDHEN, CDR2 SYDVKM. The CDR3 consists of 15 residues. With V trimmed by 6 bases and J by 3 bases, 7 bases remained unmatched. The CDR3 DNA is TGTGCCAGCAGCTCCAGGGGGCTAGGCAAAAACATTCAGTACTTC. Amino acids: CASSSRGLGKNIQYF.

The chain uses TRBV19 and TRBJ2-1, with 12 bases identical to TRBD2. The CDR3 extends over 16 amino acids. CDR1 is LNHDA, CDR2 SQIVND, per germline (reference sequence). V trimming: 3 bases; J trimming: 4 bases; junction bases outside the gene matches: 4. CDR3 amino acids: CASSIRGTSGYNEQFF. The CDR3 bases are TGTGCCAGTAGTATTCGGGGGACTAGCGGGTACAATGAGCAGTTCTTC.

This chain links TRBV2 with TRBJ2-7; 10 positions match TRBD1. The CDR3 runs to 13 residues. V shed 6 bases, J shed 2 bases, and the junction held 1 base outside the gene matches. Germline V gene lookup returns CDR1 SNHLY and CDR2 FYNNEI. CDR3 sequence: CASSGQGAYEQYV. In nucleotides, the CDR3 is TGTGCCAGCAGCGGACAGGGGGCCTACGAGCAGTACGTC.

CDR3 loop: CASRRIGGREKLFF. CDR3 sequence (DNA): TGTGCCAGCAGACGAATCGGGGGGCGGGAAAAACTGTTTTTT. J is TRBJ1-4 and V is TRBV6-5, with D possibly TRBD1 on 6 matching bases. The V end lost 6 bases, the J end lost 8 bases, and 16 bases lay between the germline ends. CDR3 length: 14 amino acids. Looked up from germline, CDR1 is MNHEY and CDR2 is SVGAGI.

To note about this clone: A read error may produce the germline difference seen at one junction end. CDR3 sequence reads: CASSFFNSDQPQHF. DNA for the CDR3: TGTGCCAGCAGCTTCTTTAATAGCGATCAGCCCCAGCATTTT. This sequence joins TRBV5-4 and TRBJ1-5; no clear D gene. From germline, CDR1 is SGHNT and CDR2 YYREEE (reference sequence). CDR3 length equals 14 residues.

This clone has only one observation. This chain connects TRBV9 to TRBJ2-7; the match to TRBD1 covers 8 bases. J lost 3 bases, V lost 0 bases, and 2 bases had no gene match. The CDR3 is 14 amino acids. CDR1 and CDR2 (germline): SGDLS, YYNGEE. CDR3 in amino acids: CASSVDDRGYEQYF. The CDR3, as DNA: TGTGCCAGCAGCGTAGATGACAGGGGCTACGAGCAGTACTTC.

The rearrangement joins TRBV7-2 to TRBJ2-2; D perhaps matches TRBD1 (6 bases). The CDR3 has 16 amino acids. Germline-derived CDR1 and CDR2 are SGHTA and FQGNSA. V was pared by 5 bases and J by 7 bases, with 20 bases between. The CDR3 region has the DNA TGTGCCAGCAGCCCTCTGGCCAGGGGCGATGGCGGGGAGCTGTTTTTT. It encodes CASSPLARGDGGELFF. The full variable domain, in which reference TRBV7-2 and TRBJ2-2 provide the parts outside the CDR3, is GAGVSQSPSNKVTEKGKDVELRCDPISGHTALYWYRQSLGQGLEFLIYFQGNSAPDKSGLPSDRFSAERTGGSVSTLTIQRTQQEDSAVYLCASSPLARGDGGELFFGEGSRLTVL.

V and J are TRBV27 and TRBJ2-1, with a weak D call TRBD2 (5 bases). CDR1 and CDR2 from the germline V gene are MNHEY and SMNVEV (reference sequence). V was pared by 4 bases and J by 10 bases, with 11 bases between. This CDR3 is built from 12 residues. The CDR3 loop reads CASSSLSAEQFF. The CDR3 DNA follows: TGTGCCAGCAGTTCCCTTAGCGCAGAGCAGTTCTTC.

The chain has TRBV11-2 and TRBJ1-3, with 7 bases that match TRBD1. Germline CDR1 is SGHAT and CDR2 is FQNNGV. Trimming cost V 6 bases and J 2 bases; bases outside gene matches: 7. The CDR3 sequence is 15 residues long. The chain's CDR3 is CASSSLQGAGNTIYF. For the CDR3, the DNA is TGTGCCAGCAGTTCCCTGCAGGGGGCTGGAAACACCATATATTTT.

The chain combines TRBV15 with TRBJ1-3; D unresolved. Germline CDR1 and CDR2: LNHNV and YYDKDF (reference sequence). Trimming took 0 bases from V and 0 from J, leaving 9 bases between them. CDR3 length: 16 amino acids. In DNA form, the CDR3 reads TGTGCCACCAGCAGAGAGGCAGGCTACTCTGGAAACACCATATATTTT. This gives the protein CATSREAGYSGNTIYF.

The CDR3 DNA is TGTGCCAGCGACGATAGACTAGCGGTTAACTCCTACAATGAGCAGTTCTTC. Protein sequence: CASDDRLAVNSYNEQFF. V is TRBV28 and J is TRBJ2-1, with 9 positions matching TRBD2. The CDR3 covers 17 residues. Germline values: CDR1 MDHEN, CDR2 SYDVKM. V shed 8 bases, J shed 0 bases, and the junction held 11 bases outside the gene matches.

This rearrangement joins TRBV5-1 to TRBJ2-1; 9 bases fit TRBD2. Losses at the gene ends were 2 bases for V and 8 bases for J; bases not matched to a gene: 5. Germline assignment: CDR1 SGHRS and CDR2 YFSETQ. This CDR3 is 14 amino acids long. The chain's CDR3 is CASSFGLATHEQFF. The DNA for the CDR3 is TGCGCCAGCAGCTTCGGACTAGCGACCCATGAGCAGTTCTTC.

This chain uses TRBV19 with TRBJ1-1; D is possibly TRBD1 (6 bases). The ends were cut back, 5 bases at V and 0 bases at J, with 13 bases in the middle. CDR3 length equals 15 residues. Germline values: CDR1 LNHDA, CDR2 SQIVND (reference sequence). The CDR3 loop reads CASSLRQALNTEAFF. CDR3 nucleotide sequence: TGTGCCAGTAGTCTCCGACAGGCACTGAACACTGAAGCTTTCTTT.

This chain uses TRBV5-1 with TRBJ2-1, with TRBD2 matching over 12 bases. The CDR3 is 15 residues long. The germline gives CDR1 SGHRS, CDR2 YFSETQ. The V segment lost 3 bases and the J segment 4 bases; nucleotides outside the gene matches: 2. The CDR3 reads CASSYGTSGYNEQFF. CDR3 in DNA: TGCGCCAGCAGCTACGGGACTAGCGGGTACAATGAGCAGTTCTTC. Looking up the rest from reference TRBV5-1 and TRBJ2-1 gives the full variable domain: KAGVTQTPRYLIKTRGQQVTLSCSPISGHRSVSWYQQTPGQGLQFLFEYFSETQRNKGNFPGRFSGRQFSNSRSEMNVSTLELGDSALYLCASSYGTSGYNEQFFGPGTRLTVL.

The rearrangement joins TRBV30 to TRBJ2-1; 9 bases agree with TRBD1. The CDR3 has 15 amino acids. Germline values: CDR1 GTSNPN, CDR2 SVGIG (reference sequence). The trim removed 4 bases at V and 7 bases at J, leaving 11 bases unmatched. This CDR3 is CAWTHRGLGGNEQFF. The CDR3 DNA is TGTGCCTGGACCCACAGGGGGCTCGGGGGGAATGAGCAGTTCTTC.

This rearrangement joins TRBV6-4 to TRBJ2-3, with 10 nucleotides matching TRBD1. The J segment lost 6 bases and the V segment lost 0 bases, leaving 3 bases of the junction unmatched. Germline values: CDR1 MRHNA, CDR2 SNTAGT. The CDR3 contains 15 residues. CDR3 amino acids: CASSDSTGGADTQYF. CDR3 bases: TGTGCCAGCAGTGACTCGACAGGGGGCGCCGATACGCAGTATTTT.